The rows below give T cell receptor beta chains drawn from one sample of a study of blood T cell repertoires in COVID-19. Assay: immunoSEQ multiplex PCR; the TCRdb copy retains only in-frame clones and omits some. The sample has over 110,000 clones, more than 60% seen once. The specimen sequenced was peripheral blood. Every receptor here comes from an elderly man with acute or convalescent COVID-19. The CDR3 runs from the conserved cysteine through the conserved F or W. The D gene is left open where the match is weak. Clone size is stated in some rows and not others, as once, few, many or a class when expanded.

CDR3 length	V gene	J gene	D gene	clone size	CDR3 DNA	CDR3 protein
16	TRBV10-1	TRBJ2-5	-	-	TGCGCCAGCAGTGAGTCTGAGGAGGGGGCGGTGGAGACCCAGTACTTC	CASSESEEGAVETQYF
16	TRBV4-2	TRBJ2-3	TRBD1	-	TGTGCCAGCAGCCAAGAGGCAGGGGGTAGCACAGATACGCAGTATTTT	CASSQEAGGSTDTQYF
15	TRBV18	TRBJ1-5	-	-	TGTGCCAGCTCCCGGAAGGGGGATCCCAATCAGCCCCAGCATTTT	CASSRKGDPNQPQHF
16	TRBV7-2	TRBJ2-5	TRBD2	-	TGTGCCAGCAGCTTAGGGGCTAGCGGGGGACAAGAGACCCAGTACTTC	CASSLGASGGQETQYF
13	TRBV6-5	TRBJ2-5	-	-	TGTGCCAGCAGTTACCCAGGGGTAGAGACCCAGTACTTC	CASSYPGVETQYF
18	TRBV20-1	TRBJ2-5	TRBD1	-	TGCAGTGCCAGTCCAGGACAGGGCCCTCGTGCCAACCAAGAGACCCAGTACTTC	CSASPGQGPRANQETQYF
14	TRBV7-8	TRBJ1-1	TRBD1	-	TGTGCCAGCACGTTACAGGGGATGAACACTGAAGCTTTCTTT	CASTLQGMNTEAFF
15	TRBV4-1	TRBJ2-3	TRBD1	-	TGCGCCAGCAGCCTGAGGGGGCCAAGCACAGATACGCAGTATTTT	CASSLRGPSTDTQYF
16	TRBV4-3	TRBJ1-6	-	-	TGCGCCAGCAGCCAGGAACAGGGAAGGAATAATTCACCCCTCCACTTT	CASSQEQGRNNSPLHF
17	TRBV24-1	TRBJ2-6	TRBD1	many	TGTGCCACCAGTGAGGGACAGGTGAACTCTGGGGCCAACGTCCTGACTTTC	CATSEGQVNSGANVLTF
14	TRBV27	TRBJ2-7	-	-	TGTGCCAGCAACAAGGGGTTGGGTCCCTACGAGCAGTACTTC	CASNKGLGPYEQYF
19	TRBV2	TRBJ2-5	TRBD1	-	TGTGCCAGCAGTGAAGCGTGGAGAGGGACAGGGGGTACAAAAGAGACCCAGTACTTC	CASSEAWRGTGGTKETQYF
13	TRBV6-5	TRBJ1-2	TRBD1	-	TGTGCCAGCACTCCTGGGACAGCTTATGGCTACACCTTC	CASTPGTAYGYTF
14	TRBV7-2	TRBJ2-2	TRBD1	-	TGTGCCAGCTGGAGGACAGGGGTCTCCGGGGAGCTGTTTTTT	CASWRTGVSGELFF
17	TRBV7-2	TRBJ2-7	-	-	TGTGCCAGCAGCCCTCCCCCAGCCTCGGGAAAGGACTACGAGCAGTACTTC	CASSPPPASGKDYEQYF
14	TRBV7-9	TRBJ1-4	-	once	TGTGCCAGCAGCCCGGACATAAAAAATGAAAAACTGTTTTTT	CASSPDIKNEKLFF
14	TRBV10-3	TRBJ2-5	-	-	TGTGCCATCAGTTCGGAGCCCTTACAAGAGACCCAGTACTTC	CAISSEPLQETQYF
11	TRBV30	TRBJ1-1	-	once	TGTGCCTGGAGGGGCTTCGAAGAAGCTTTCTTT	CAWRGFEEAFF
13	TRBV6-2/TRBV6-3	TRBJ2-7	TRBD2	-	TGTGCCAGCAGTTACGGGACTAACTACGAGCAGTACTTC	CASSYGTNYEQYF
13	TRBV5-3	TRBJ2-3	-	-	TGTGCCAGAGAGGCCCGAGAGGGAGATACGCAGTATTTT	CAREAREGDTQYF
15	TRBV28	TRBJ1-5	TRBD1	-	TGTGCCGCAGCCACGACAGGGTATAGCAATCAGCCCCAGCATTTT	CAAATTGYSNQPQHF
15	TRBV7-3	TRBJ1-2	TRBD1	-	TGTGCCAGCAGCTTAACCCCCGGGACAGGGGATGGCTACACCTTC	CASSLTPGTGDGYTF
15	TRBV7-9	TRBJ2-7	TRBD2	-	TGTGCCAGCAGCCCGCTAGCGGGGGGGTCCTACGAGCAGTACTTC	CASSPLAGGSYEQYF
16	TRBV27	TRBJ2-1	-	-	TGTGCCAGCAGTTTTGGGTCAGGTCACTCCTACAATGAGCAGTTCTTC	CASSFGSGHSYNEQFF
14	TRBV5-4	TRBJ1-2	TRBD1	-	TGTGCCAGCACCCTGGACAGGGGTCACTATGGCTACACCTTC	CASTLDRGHYGYTF
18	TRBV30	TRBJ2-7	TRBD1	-	TGTGCCTGGAGTCGGCATCCACGCGGGACAGGGAGCTCCTACGAGCAGTACTTC	CAWSRHPRGTGSSYEQYF
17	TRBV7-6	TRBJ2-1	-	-	TGTGCCAGCAGCCCCGGAAGCGGGTTAAGCTCCTACAATGAGCAGTTCTTC	CASSPGSGLSSYNEQFF
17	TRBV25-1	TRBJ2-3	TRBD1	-	TGTGCCAGCAGTGATCCAACAGGGGGAGGAGGGACAGATACGCAGTATTTT	CASSDPTGGGGTDTQYF
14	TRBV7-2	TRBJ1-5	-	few	TGTGCCAGCAGCTTACAAGGGGGGGATCAGCCCCAGCATTTT	CASSLQGGDQPQHF
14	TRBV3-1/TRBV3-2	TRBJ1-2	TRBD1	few	TGTGCCAGCAGCCGGGGGACAGGATCTTATGGCTACACCTTC	CASSRGTGSYGYTF
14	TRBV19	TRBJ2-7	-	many	TGTGCCAGTAGTATAGGGGGCACATCCTACGAGCAGTACTTC	CASSIGGTSYEQYF
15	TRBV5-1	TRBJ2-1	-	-	TGCGCCAGCAGCTTCGGCCTCACAGAGACTAAGCAGCAGTTCTTC	CASSFGLTETKQQFF
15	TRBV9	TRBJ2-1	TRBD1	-	TGTGCCAGCAGCGCGACGGGACAGGGAGGCAATGAGCAGTTCTTC	CASSATGQGGNEQFF
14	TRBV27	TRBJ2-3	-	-	TGTGCCAGTAAAACCCTGGGCAGCACAGATACGCAGTATTTT	CASKTLGSTDTQYF
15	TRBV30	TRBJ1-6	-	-	TGTGCCTGGAGTGGGGCGGGCGGCCGTAATTCACCCCTCCACTTT	CAWSGAGGRNSPLHF
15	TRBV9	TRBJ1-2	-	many	TGTGCCAGCAGCGTATCGGGAGGAACCTACTATGGCTACACCTTC	CASSVSGGTYYGYTF
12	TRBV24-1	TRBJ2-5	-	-	TGTGCCACCAGGGGGGCGGGAGAGACCCAGTACTTC	CATRGAGETQYF
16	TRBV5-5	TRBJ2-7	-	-	TGTGCCAGCAGCTTGCTGCGGATGGCTCCTTCCTACGAGCAGTACTTC	CASSLLRMAPSYEQYF
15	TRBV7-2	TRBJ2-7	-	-	TGTGCCAGCAGCTTAGGTTCGACAGCAGGCTACGAGCAGTACTTC	CASSLGSTAGYEQYF
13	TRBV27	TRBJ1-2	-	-	TGTGCCAGCAGTTTCAGGGGAAACTATGGCTACACCTTC	CASSFRGNYGYTF
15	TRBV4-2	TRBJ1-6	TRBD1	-	TGTGCCAGCAGCCAGACCGGGACAGGGGATTCACCCCTCCACTTT	CASSQTGTGDSPLHF
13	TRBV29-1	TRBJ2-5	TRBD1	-	TGCAGCGTCATACAGGGGGCACACGAGACCCAGTACTTC	CSVIQGAHETQYF
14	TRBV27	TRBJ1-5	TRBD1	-	TGTGCCAGCAGTCTGACAGGGTCCAATCAGCCCCAGCATTTT	CASSLTGSNQPQHF
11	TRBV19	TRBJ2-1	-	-	TGTGCCAGTAGTACCGGACTCATGCAGTTCTTC	CASSTGLMQFF
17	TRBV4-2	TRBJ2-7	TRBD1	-	TGTGCCAGCAGCCAAGGGCCGACAGGGAAGAGCTCCTACGAGCAGTACTTC	CASSQGPTGKSSYEQYF
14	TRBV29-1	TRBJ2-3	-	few	TGCAGCGCCGGGGGGGGACAGGGTGCAGATACGCAGTATTTT	CSAGGGQGADTQYF
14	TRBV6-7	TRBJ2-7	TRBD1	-	TGTCGCTCCGAAAGGGGGCCACTTACCTACGAGCAGTACTTC	CRSERGPLTYEQYF
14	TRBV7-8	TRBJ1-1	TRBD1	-	TGTGCCAGCAGCTTAGAGACAGGGTGGACTGAAGCTTTCTTT	CASSLETGWTEAFF
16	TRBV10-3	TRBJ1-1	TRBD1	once	TGTGCCATCAGAGCCGACATGACAGGGGTGAACACTGAAGCTTTCTTT	CAIRADMTGVNTEAFF
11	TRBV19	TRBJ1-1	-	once	TGTGCCAGTAGTGGGCAGAAAGAAGCTTTCTTT	CASSGQKEAFF
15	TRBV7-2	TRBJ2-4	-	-	TGTGCCAGCAGCTTCTTCCAGGGAGCCAAAAACATTCAGTACTTC	CASSFFQGAKNIQYF
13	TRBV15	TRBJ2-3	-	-	TGTGCCACCAGCAGAGATTATACAGATACGCAGTATTTT	CATSRDYTDTQYF
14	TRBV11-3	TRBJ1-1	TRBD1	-	TGTGCCAGCAGCTTAGGGCCACAGGGGTCTGAAGCTTTCTTT	CASSLGPQGSEAFF
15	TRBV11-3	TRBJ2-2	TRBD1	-	TGTGCCAGCAGCCCTGGACAGGGGGACACCGGGGAGCTGTTTTTT	CASSPGQGDTGELFF
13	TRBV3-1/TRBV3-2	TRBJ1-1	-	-	TGTGCCAGCAGCCAAGAAAGATTCACAAAAGCTTTCTTT	CASSQERFTKAFF
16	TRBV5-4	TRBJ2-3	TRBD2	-	TGTGCCAGCAGCTCCCGTTTCGGGGGGTCGATAGATACGCAGTATTTT	CASSSRFGGSIDTQYF
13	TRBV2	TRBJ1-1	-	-	TGTGCCAGCATGGGGCAGCTGAACACTGAAGCTTTCTTT	CASMGQLNTEAFF